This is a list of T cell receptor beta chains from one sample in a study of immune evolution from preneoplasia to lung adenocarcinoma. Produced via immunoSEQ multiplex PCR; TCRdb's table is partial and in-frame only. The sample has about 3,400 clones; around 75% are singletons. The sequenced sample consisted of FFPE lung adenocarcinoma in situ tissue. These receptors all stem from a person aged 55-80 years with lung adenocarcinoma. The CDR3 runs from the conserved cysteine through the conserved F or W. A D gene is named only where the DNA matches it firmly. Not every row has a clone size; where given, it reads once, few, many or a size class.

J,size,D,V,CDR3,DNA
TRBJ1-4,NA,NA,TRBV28,CASNFLTVGSNEKLFF,TGTGCCAGCAATTTTCTGACGGTGGGGAGTAATGAAAAACTGTTTTTT
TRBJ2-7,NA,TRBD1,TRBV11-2,CASSTGQGANYEQYF,TGTGCCAGCAGCACAGGACAGGGGGCAAACTACGAGCAGTACTTC
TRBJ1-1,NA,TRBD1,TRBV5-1,CASSLGRGRTNTEAFF,TGCGCCAGCAGCTTGGGTAGGGGGCGGACCAACACTGAAGCTTTCTTT
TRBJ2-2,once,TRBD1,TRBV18,CASSPRGQGVTGELFF,TGTGCCAGCTCACCACGCGGACAGGGAGTAACCGGGGAGCTGTTTTTT
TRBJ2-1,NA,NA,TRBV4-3,CASSPLGGEQFF,TGCGCCAGCAGCCCTCTCGGCGGGGAGCAGTTCTTC
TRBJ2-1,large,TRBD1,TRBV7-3,CASSLDPGTGVSNEQFF,TGTGCCAGCAGCTTAGACCCCGGGACAGGGGTTTCCAATGAGCAGTTCTTC
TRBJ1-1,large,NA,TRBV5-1,CASSPWTDLEAFF,TGCGCCAGCAGCCCCTGGACGGACCTTGAAGCTTTCTTT
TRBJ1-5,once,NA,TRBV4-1,CASSQDRSWDQPQHF,TGCGCCAGCAGCCAAGATCGGAGTTGGGATCAGCCCCAGCATTTT
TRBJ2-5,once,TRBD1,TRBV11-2,CASSLTPGTGGVKTQYF,TGTGCCAGCAGCTTAACCCCCGGGACAGGTGGAGTAAAAACCCAGTACTTC
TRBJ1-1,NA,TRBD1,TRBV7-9,CASSGTTGDTEAFF,TGTGCCAGCAGCGGTACGACAGGGGATACTGAAGCTTTCTTT
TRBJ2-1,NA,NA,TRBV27,CASSLTRSGNEQFF,TGTGCCAGCAGTTTAACTAGGAGCGGCAATGAGCAGTTCTTC
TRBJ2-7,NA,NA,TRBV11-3,CASSLVQGSHEQYF,TGTGCCAGCAGCTTAGTTCAGGGTTCCCACGAGCAGTACTTC
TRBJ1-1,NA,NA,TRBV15,CATSPRTYMNTEAFF,TGTGCCACCAGCCCCCGTACTTACATGAACACTGAAGCTTTCTTT
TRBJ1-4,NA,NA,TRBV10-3,CAISDRGREKLFF,TGTGCCATCAGTGACAGGGGCCGGGAAAAACTGTTTTTT
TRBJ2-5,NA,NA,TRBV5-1,CASSLGWGETQYF,TGCGCCAGCAGCTTGGGATGGGGAGAGACCCAGTACTTC
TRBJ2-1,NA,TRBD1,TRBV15,CATSRGSEGAHEQFF,TGTGCCACCAGCAGAGGTAGTGAGGGGGCCCATGAGCAGTTCTTC
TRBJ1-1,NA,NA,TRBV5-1,CASRWANTEAFF,TGCGCCAGCAGGTGGGCAAACACTGAAGCTTTCTTT
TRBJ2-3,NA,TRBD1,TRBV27,CASSTPGQGSTDTQYF,TGTGCCAGCAGCACCCCCGGACAGGGTAGCACAGATACGCAGTATTTT
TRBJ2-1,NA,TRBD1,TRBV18,CASSVGQGHNEQFF,TGTGCCAGCTCAGTTGGACAGGGCCACAATGAGCAGTTCTTC
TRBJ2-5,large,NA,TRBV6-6,CASSYPETQYF,TGTGCCAGCAGTTACCCAGAGACCCAGTACTTC
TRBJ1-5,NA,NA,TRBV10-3,CAISERGNQPQHF,TGTGCCATCAGTGAGCGCGGTAATCAGCCCCAGCATTTT
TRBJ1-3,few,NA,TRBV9,CASSTSGGEATGNTIYF,TGTGCCAGCAGCACCAGCGGGGGGGAAGCTACTGGAAACACCATATATTTT
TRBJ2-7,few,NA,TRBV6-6,CATFDISYEQYF,TGTGCCACCTTTGACATTTCCTACGAGCAGTACTTC
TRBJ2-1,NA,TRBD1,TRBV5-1,CASSFSTGDYNEQFF,TGCGCCAGCAGCTTCTCCACAGGGGACTACAATGAGCAGTTCTTC